These 32 T cell receptor beta chains were sequenced from one sample in a study of cytomegalovirus exposure and HLA in healthy donors. This table comes from immunoSEQ multiplex PCR, and its TCRdb copy is limited to in-frame clones, with some not included. The sample consists of hundreds of thousands of clones, about nine tenths of them appearing once. What was sequenced was PBMCs. Receptors were obtained from a woman younger than 30 in good health and CMV-seronegative.

The genes are TRBV6-5 and TRBJ1-4, with 10 bases aligning to TRBD1. Germline assignment: CDR1 MNHEY and CDR2 SVGAGI. The CDR3 extends over 16 amino acids. Trimming removed 4 bases from V and 7 bases from J; junction bases left unmatched: 9. This CDR3 is CASSSLGGTGVEKLFF. Written as DNA, the CDR3 is TGTGCCAGCAGTTCCCTCGGGGGGACAGGGGTTGAAAAACTGTTTTTT.

This clone was seen a single time. V and J are TRBV28 and TRBJ1-2; D not resolved. Germline assignment: CDR1 MDHEN and CDR2 SYDVKM. The CDR3 loop spans 14 amino acids. Trimming removed 5 bases from V and 8 bases from J, with 18 bases in between. The CDR3, as DNA: TGTGCCAGCAGTCTTAAGGCTCACGGAGCAGGCTACACCTTC. Translating gives CASSLKAHGAGYTF.

V and J are TRBV2 and TRBJ2-7; 10 bases are a match to TRBD2. Germline-derived CDR1 and CDR2 are SNHLY and FYNNEI. The junction had 3 bases not matched to a gene; V was cut back by 7 bases and J by 0 bases. This CDR3 has 14 amino acids. The CDR3 here is CASKSSGSSYEQYF. As DNA, the CDR3 is TGTGCCAGCAAATCTAGCGGGAGCTCCTACGAGCAGTACTTC. The full variable domain, completed using reference TRBV2 and TRBJ2-7, is EPEVTQTPSHQVTQMGQEVILRCVPISNHLYFYWYRQILGQKVEFLVSFYNNEISEKSEIFDDQFSVERPDGSNFTLKIRSTKLEDSAMYFCASKSSGSSYEQYFGPGTRLTVT.

This chain uses TRBV5-5 with TRBJ1-6; D call uncertain. Germline V gene lookup returns CDR1 SGHKS and CDR2 YYEKEE (reference sequence). The CDR3 length is 16 residues. Trimming shortened V by 0 bases and J by 0 bases, and 7 bases separated the two germline ends. The CDR3 coding sequence is TGTGCCAGCAGCTTGGACTATTCCTCCTATAATTCACCCCTCCACTTT. This translates into CASSLDYSSYNSPLHF.

This clone was seen a few times. The chain is built from TRBV28 and TRBJ1-4; D gene uncertain. Germline values: CDR1 MDHEN, CDR2 SYDVKM. This CDR3 region has 14 residues. The V gene lost 8 bases and the J gene lost 8 bases, with 18 bases spanning the gap. The CDR3 loop reads CASLPPTSGEKLFF. CDR3 bases: TGTGCCAGCCTACCCCCCACGTCGGGGGAAAAACTGTTTTTT.

The chain joins TRBV2 to TRBJ1-2, with D unresolved. The length of the CDR3 is 15 residues. The germline V and J ends were trimmed by 3 bases and 0 bases, with 11 bases remaining between them. Germline CDR1 reads SNHLY; CDR2 reads FYNNEI. CDR3 region: CASSDRHEANYGYTF. For the CDR3, the DNA is TGTGCCAGCAGTGACCGACATGAAGCTAACTATGGCTACACCTTC.

The rearrangement uses TRBV5-4 and TRBJ2-3; D uncertain. Germline V CDR1 and CDR2: SGHNT, YYREEE (reference sequence). V lost 7 bases and J 6 bases, leaving 18 bases between the germline ends. CDR3 length equals 14 residues. This CDR3 is CASQSQEPADTQYF. The CDR3 DNA reads TGTGCCAGCCAATCCCAGGAACCCGCGGATACGCAGTATTTT.

This clone counts as medium-sized. This chain uses TRBV4-1 with TRBJ1-2, with D perhaps TRBD1 (5 bases). The CDR3 spans 15 residues. Trimming pared 0 bases from V and 5 bases from J, leaving 13 bases between. Germline V gene data show CDR1 as MGHRA and CDR2 as YSYEKL. CDR3 DNA: TGCGCCAGCAGCCAAGATTCTGGGGCCGGGTATGGCTACACCTTC. It is translated as CASSQDSGAGYGYTF.

This chain connects TRBV29-1 to TRBJ2-1, with 7 nucleotides matching TRBD2. The germline V gene has CDR1 SQVTM and CDR2 ANQGSEA. V lost 8 bases and J lost 10; bases outside the gene matches: 5. The CDR3 contains 10 residues. CDR3 region: CSSLSGEQFF. CDR3 nucleotide sequence: TGCAGCTCCCTTAGCGGGGAGCAGTTCTTC.

This rearrangement joins TRBV6-5 to TRBJ1-2; 8 bases are a match to TRBD1. In germline, CDR1 is MNHEY, CDR2 SVGAGI. There are 14 residues in the CDR3. J gave up 4 bases and V 2 bases, and 3 bases lay outside the gene matches. The CDR3 nucleotides are TGTGCCAGCAGTTACGCAGGGGGCTCCTATGGCTACACCTTC. Its protein is CASSYAGGSYGYTF.

This clone was picked up a small number of times. This chain uses TRBV7-8 with TRBJ2-7; TRBD2 matches 8 bases. Germline CDR1 reads SGHVS; CDR2 reads FQNEAQ. CDR3 size: 14 residues. Losses at the gene ends were 3 bases for V and 2 bases for J; bases not matched to a gene: 3. CDR3 protein: CASSLYGRAYEQYF. The CDR3 DNA reads as TGTGCCAGCAGCTTGTACGGGAGGGCCTACGAGCAGTACTTC.

This chain connects TRBV18 to TRBJ2-5; 7 bases align to TRBD2. Germline CDR1 reads KGHSH; CDR2 reads LQKENI. This CDR3 has 15 amino acids. The V gene end was trimmed by 3 bases and the J gene end by 4 bases; junction bases not matched to a gene: 8. The CDR3 nucleotides read TGTGCCAGCTCACCCCGACGCGGGAGTAGAGAGACCCAGTACTTC. This encodes CASSPRRGSRETQYF.

The chain recombines TRBV6-1 with TRBJ2-7; 8 bases are shared with TRBD1. The V and J ends lost 5 bases and 0 bases, in that order; junction bases with no gene match: 6. The CDR3 consists of 15 residues. The germline V gene has CDR1 MNHNS and CDR2 SASEGT. The CDR3 sequence: CASSRQDRASYEQYF. DNA for the CDR3: TGTGCCAGCAGTAGACAGGACAGGGCCTCCTACGAGCAGTACTTC.

This rearrangement joins TRBV29-1 to TRBJ1-1; D gene uncertain. V was clipped by 0 bases and J by 1 base, with 18 bases between them. Germline CDR1 SQVTM, CDR2 ANQGSEA. The CDR3 has 17 amino acids. CDR3 amino acids: CSVEERSFSTANTEAFF. The CDR3 DNA is TGCAGCGTTGAAGAACGTAGCTTTTCGACGGCGAACACTGAAGCTTTCTTT.

The chain joins TRBV7-9 to TRBJ1-2; no definite D call. CDR1 is SEHNR, CDR2 FQNEAQ, per germline (reference sequence). Trimming pared 1 base from V and 8 bases from J, leaving 14 bases between. This CDR3 region has 14 residues. CDR3 amino acids: CASSLDVTPWGYTF. CDR3 DNA: TGTGCCAGCAGCTTAGATGTAACACCTTGGGGCTACACCTTC.

This sequence joins TRBV5-4 and TRBJ2-1; the match to TRBD2 covers 12 bases. Per the germline V gene, CDR1 is SGHNT and CDR2 is YYREEE (reference sequence). The CDR3 spans 18 residues. With 3 bases clipped from V and 0 bases from J, the junction kept 7 bases outside the gene matches. The CDR3 region has the DNA TGTGCCAGCAGCTCTCCCTGGACTAGCGGGGTCTCCTACAATGAGCAGTTCTTC. It is translated as CASSSPWTSGVSYNEQFF.

The chain has TRBV5-1 and TRBJ2-2, with TRBD2 matching over 7 bases. The CDR3 extends over 14 amino acids. The V segment lost 5 bases and the J segment 7 bases; nucleotides outside the gene matches: 8. Germline CDR1 SGHRS, CDR2 YFSETQ. In DNA form, the CDR3 reads TGCGCCAGCAGTCCAAGCGGGGCTGGCGGGGAGCTGTTTTTT. Its protein is CASSPSGAGGELFF.

The chain carries TRBV6-5 and TRBJ2-5; TRBD2 matches at 7 bases. This CDR3 is 15 amino acids long. V shed 5 bases, J shed 4 bases, and the junction held 10 bases outside the gene matches. Germline loops: CDR1 MNHEY, CDR2 SVGAGI. The CDR3 sequence: CASSHGVVAGETQYF. CDR3 in DNA: TGTGCCAGCAGTCATGGGGTGGTAGCGGGAGAGACCCAGTACTTC.

The chain uses TRBV5-1 and TRBJ2-7, with 7 positions matching TRBD2. There are 18 residues in the CDR3. In germline, CDR1 is SGHRS, CDR2 YFSETQ. Trimming removed 2 bases from V and 5 bases from J; junction bases left unmatched: 19. The CDR3 loop reads CASSLSASGRLEEDEQYF. The CDR3 DNA reads TGCGCCAGCAGCTTAAGTGCTAGCGGTCGGTTGGAGGAAGACGAGCAGTACTTC.

CDR3 coding DNA: TGTGCCAGCAGCTCCCGACAGGGTAATTCACCCCTCCACTTT. It yields the protein CASSSRQGNSPLHF. The chain employs TRBV7-9 and TRBJ1-6; 7 bases map to TRBD1. There are 14 residues in the CDR3. The V segment lost 4 bases and the J segment 6 bases; nucleotides outside the gene matches: 3. The germline V gene encodes CDR1 SEHNR and CDR2 FQNEAQ (reference sequence).

This clone showed up just once. This chain uses TRBV6-5 with TRBJ1-5; 7 positions agree with TRBD1. With 5 bases clipped from V and 7 bases from J, the junction kept 11 bases outside the gene matches. Germline V gene sequence: CDR1 MNHEY, CDR2 SVGAGI. The CDR3 is 15 amino acids. Here the CDR3 reads CASSPYTGVGQPQHF. The CDR3 bases are TGTGCCAGCAGTCCCTATACAGGGGTAGGGCAGCCCCAGCATTTT.

The chain combines TRBV20-1 with TRBJ1-1, with D perhaps TRBD1 (5 bases). The CDR3 has 11 amino acids. V shed 4 bases and J shed 8 bases, with 11 bases lying between them. Germline CDR1 is DFQATT and CDR2 is SNEGSKA (reference sequence). The chain's CDR3 is CSAIGGGEAFF. CDR3 in DNA: TGCAGTGCTATCGGGGGGGGAGAAGCTTTCTTT.

The chain links TRBV4-1 to TRBJ2-7, with TRBD2 identical over 13 bases. There are 16 residues in the CDR3. CDR1 is MGHRA, CDR2 YSYEKL, per germline. Trimming at V came to 4 bases and at J to 0 bases, leaving 3 bases not matched to a gene. The CDR3 region is CASSLRLAGGSYEQYF. In nucleotides, the CDR3 is TGCGCCAGCAGCCTAAGACTAGCGGGAGGCTCCTACGAGCAGTACTTC.

The chain links TRBV10-1 to TRBJ2-7, with D perhaps matching TRBD2 (5 bases). V shed 2 bases and J shed 2 bases, with 13 bases lying between them. Germline lookup yields CDR1 WNHNN and CDR2 SYGVQD (reference sequence). The CDR3 is made up of 15 amino acids. The CDR3 sequence is CASSEEGSPTYEQYF. CDR3 DNA: TGCGCCAGCAGTGAGGAGGGCAGCCCGACCTACGAGCAGTACTTC.

The CDR3 here is CASSLTGTSPYEQYF. The CDR3 nucleotides are TGTGCCAGCAGCTTAACCGGGACATCACCCTACGAGCAGTACTTC. This sequence joins TRBV7-2 and TRBJ2-7, with D maybe TRBD1 (6 bases). Germline CDR1 and CDR2: SGHTA and FQGNSA. The V end was cut by 2 bases, the J end by 2 bases, with 13 bases between. This CDR3 has 15 amino acids.

The chain uses TRBV5-1 and TRBJ2-1; 9 positions agree with TRBD2. This CDR3 has 16 residues. Trimming at V came to 0 bases and at J to 1 base, leaving 2 bases not matched to a gene. Germline V gene sequence: CDR1 SGHRS, CDR2 YFSETQ. The CDR3 sequence: CASSLVAGVSYNEQFF. The CDR3 nucleotides are TGCGCCAGCAGCTTGGTAGCGGGAGTGTCCTACAATGAGCAGTTCTTC.

The chain employs TRBV5-1 and TRBJ2-2; D is uncertain. This CDR3 is built from 17 residues. Germline V lookup: CDR1 SGHRS, CDR2 YFSETQ. V lost 2 bases to trimming and J lost 0 bases, with 14 bases between them. CDR3 DNA: TGCGCCAGCAGCTTTTCTCTGCGGCAACCGAACACCGGGGAGCTGTTTTTT. Its protein product is CASSFSLRQPNTGELFF.

CDR3 bases: TGTGCCAGCAGCTTAGGTTCTCTAGAAGATACGCAGTATTTT. This gives the protein CASSLGSLEDTQYF. V gene TRBV11-2 combines with J gene TRBJ2-3; no clear D. This CDR3 is built from 14 residues. Trimming stripped 1 base from V and 5 bases from J, with 10 bases between. Germline V gene data show CDR1 as SGHAT and CDR2 as FQNNGV. Together with reference TRBV11-2 and TRBJ2-3, the CDR3 gives the full variable domain: EAGVAQSPRYKIIEKRQSVAFWCNPISGHATLYWYQQILGQGPKLLIQFQNNGVVDDSQLPKDRFSAERLKGVDSTLKIQPAKLEDSAVYLCASSLGSLEDTQYFGPGTRLTVL.

This clone was seen only once. The chain has TRBV27 and TRBJ2-7; 7 bases line up with TRBD2. CDR1 is MNHEY, CDR2 SMNVEV, per germline (reference sequence). The CDR3 loop spans 16 amino acids. The V segment lost 6 bases and the J segment 5 bases; nucleotides outside the gene matches: 16. CDR3 region: CASSKTSWGDYDEQYF. DNA of the CDR3: TGTGCCAGCAGCAAGACTAGCTGGGGAGATTACGACGAGCAGTACTTC.

The sample holds a few counts of this clone. The chain employs TRBV14 and TRBJ2-7; TRBD2 matches at 9 bases. This CDR3 has 16 residues. Germline V gene data show CDR1 as SGHDN and CDR2 as FVKESK. The V segment lost 4 bases and the J segment 3 bases; nucleotides outside the gene matches: 10. CDR3 coding DNA: TGTGCCAGCAGCCTCAGGGGGGTAGCGGGAGACTACGAGCAGTACTTC. Amino acids: CASSLRGVAGDYEQYF. The variable domain in full, with the rest retrieved from reference TRBV14 and TRBJ2-7, is EAGVTQFPSHSVIEKGQTVTLRCDPISGHDNLYWYRRVMGKEIKFLLHFVKESKQDESGMPNNRFLAERTGGTYSTLKVQPAELEDSGVYFCASSLRGVAGDYEQYFGPGTRLTVT.

V gene TRBV28 combines with J gene TRBJ1-2; possible D gene TRBD1, 6 bases. Looked up from germline, CDR1 is MDHEN and CDR2 is SYDVKM. Trimming removed 1 base at V and 4 bases at J, with 10 bases between. The CDR3 spans 14 residues. CDR3 region: CASSLFGQIYGYTF. CDR3 DNA sequence: TGTGCCAGCAGTTTATTTGGACAGATCTATGGCTACACCTTC.

This clone was found once. CDR3 residues: CASSSGATRTPYNEQFF. The CDR3 coding sequence is TGTGCCAGCAGCTCGGGCGCGACTAGGACCCCTTACAATGAGCAGTTCTTC. The chain employs TRBV7-8 and TRBJ2-1, with D possibly matching TRBD2 (6 bases). Trimming pared 4 bases from V and 4 bases from J, leaving 20 bases between. Germline V gene sequence: CDR1 SGHVS, CDR2 FQNEAQ. CDR3 length: 17 amino acids.